The 31 T cell receptor beta chains reported below all come from one sample, sequenced in a study of cytotoxic CD8 clonotypes in ibrutinib-treated CLL. Sequencing was performed with immunoSEQ multiplex PCR; in TCRdb, only in-frame clones are kept and a portion is missing. The sample lists 35,000 to 40,000 clones; roughly 70% were seen once. Here the sequenced sample was PBMCs, taken at disease progression, from a patient treated with ibrutinib. These receptors came from a human donor with chronic lymphocytic leukemia.

The chain combines TRBV27 with TRBJ2-7; perhaps D is TRBD1 or TRBD2 (5 bases each). The CDR3 is made up of 17 amino acids. V lost 4 bases and J 0 bases, leaving 19 bases between the germline ends. The germline V gene encodes CDR1 MNHEY and CDR2 SMNVEV (reference sequence). The CDR3 bases are TGTGCCAGCAGTTCCGGTGGCCAGGGTGGGAGCTCCTACGAGCAGTACTTC. Encoded protein: CASSSGGQGGSSYEQYF.

The chain uses TRBV5-6 and TRBJ1-3; no reliable D call. Germline CDR1 is SGHDT and CDR2 is YYEEEE. CDR3 length: 16 amino acids. V lost 4 bases and J lost 0, with 14 bases in between. DNA of the CDR3: TGTGCCAGCAGCCCCCGACGGATACTCTCTGGAAACACCATATATTTT. Its protein product is CASSPRRILSGNTIYF.

V and J are TRBV5-6 and TRBJ1-1; the D gene is possibly TRBD1 (5 bases). V was cut by 0 bases and J by 3 bases, with 15 bases left in between. CDR1 and CDR2 (germline): SGHDT, YYEEEE. The CDR3 loop spans 16 amino acids. The CDR3 coding sequence is TGTGCCAGCAGCTTGGTTCCAGGGCGAAAGGACACTGAAGCTTTCTTT. Encoded protein: CASSLVPGRKDTEAFF.

CDR3 coding DNA: TGTGCCAGCAGCCCAACTAGCGGGTCCTACGAGCAGTACTTC. Protein product: CASSPTSGSYEQYF. The chain joins TRBV7-9 to TRBJ2-7; 9 nucleotides agree with TRBD2. CDR3 length equals 14 residues. Germline loops: CDR1 SEHNR, CDR2 FQNEAQ (reference sequence). The J segment lost 1 base and the V segment lost 5 bases, leaving 3 bases of the junction unmatched.

CDR3: CASSPPSLAYEQYF. The CDR3 DNA reads as TGTGCCAGCAGCCCCCCTTCACTAGCGTACGAGCAGTACTTC. The chain uses TRBV7-9 and TRBJ2-7; the match to TRBD2 covers 7 bases. The trim removed 5 bases at V and 4 bases at J, leaving 8 bases unmatched. The CDR3 totals 14 residues. Germline loops: CDR1 SEHNR, CDR2 FQNEAQ (reference sequence).

The CDR3 coding sequence is TGTGCCAGCAGCTCTAGGGCTTCAGGGGGCCGAGCTGGCTACACCTTC. Translating it yields CASSSRASGGRAGYTF. The genes are TRBV13 and TRBJ1-2, with 8 bases aligning to TRBD1. The CDR3 has 16 residues. The germline V gene has CDR1 PRHDT and CDR2 FYEKMQ (reference sequence). Trimming cost V 4 bases and J 7 bases; bases outside gene matches: 14.

V gene TRBV7-9 combines with J gene TRBJ1-6, with TRBD1 matching 7 bases. This CDR3 has 16 amino acids. In germline, CDR1 is SEHNR, CDR2 FQNEAQ (reference sequence). V was clipped by 4 bases and J by 8 bases; unmatched bases: 11. CDR3 loop: CASSSDSSGGDSPLHF. CDR3 DNA: TGTGCCAGCAGCTCCGACTCATCAGGGGGGGATTCACCCCTCCACTTT.

J is TRBJ1-2 and V is TRBV28; D uncertain. The V end was cut by 4 bases, the J end by 0 bases, with 15 bases between. The CDR3 totals 16 residues. Germline V gives CDR1 MDHEN, CDR2 SYDVKM. This chain's CDR3 is CASSSDVRGANYGYTF. CDR3 DNA sequence: TGTGCCAGCAGTTCGGACGTCCGGGGAGCTAACTATGGCTACACCTTC.

The J gene is TRBJ2-3, the V gene TRBV4-1, with D possibly TRBD1 on 5 matching bases. V was shortened by 4 bases and J by 6 bases, with 8 bases between the two germline ends. The CDR3 is made up of 12 amino acids. CDR1 MGHRA and CDR2 YSYEKL come from the germline V gene. In nucleotides, the CDR3 is TGCGCCAGCAGCCTAGGGGTGGATACGCAGTATTTT. It yields the protein CASSLGVDTQYF.

This clone appeared once. The genes are TRBV18 and TRBJ1-2; TRBD1 matches at 9 bases. Germline V lookup: CDR1 KGHSH, CDR2 LQKENI. Trimming took 2 bases from V and 6 from J; bases not matched to a gene: 13. CDR3 size: 17 residues. The CDR3 loop is CASSPWATGQGYDGYTF. The CDR3 region has the DNA TGTGCCAGCTCACCATGGGCCACGGGACAGGGTTATGATGGCTACACCTTC.

This chain joins TRBV7-9 and TRBJ1-2, with D uncertain. Trimming pared 5 bases from V and 4 bases from J, leaving 11 bases between. The CDR3 runs 13 residues. Germline CDR1 reads SEHNR; CDR2 reads FQNEAQ (reference sequence). The CDR3 sequence: CASSPGWVYGYTF. CDR3 nucleotides: TGTGCCAGCAGCCCTGGCTGGGTCTATGGCTACACCTTC.

The J gene is TRBJ2-7, the V gene TRBV6-9; a weak D match, TRBD2 (7 bases). The CDR3 totals 14 residues. Looked up from germline, CDR1 is MNHGY and CDR2 is SVAAGI. Trimming removed 5 bases at V and 0 bases at J, with 11 bases between. CDR3 region: CASSKAGASYEQYF. CDR3 DNA sequence: TGTGCCAGCAGTAAGGCGGGGGCCTCCTACGAGCAGTACTTC.

This chain connects TRBV6-5 to TRBJ1-5; D is possibly TRBD1 (6 bases). There are 13 residues in the CDR3. CDR1 and CDR2 (germline): MNHEY, SVGAGI. Trimming pared 10 bases from V and 5 bases from J, leaving 15 bases between. The CDR3 reads CATTQGIDQPQHF. Here the CDR3 DNA reads TGTGCCACAACACAGGGTATCGATCAGCCCCAGCATTTT.

The CDR3 here is CASSIQGLRETQYF. The CDR3 DNA reads as TGTGCCAGCAGCATACAGGGTTTGAGGGAGACCCAGTACTTC. The chain joins TRBV5-4 to TRBJ2-5; maybe TRBD1 (6 bases). CDR1 and CDR2 (germline): SGHNT, YYREEE (reference sequence). The CDR3 is 14 residues long. The V end was cut by 4 bases, the J end by 5 bases, with 15 bases between. Full variable domain (outside the CDR3, taken from reference TRBV5-4 and TRBJ2-5): ETGVTQSPTHLIKTRGQQVTLRCSSQSGHNTVSWYQQALGQGPQFIFQYYREEENGRGNFPPRFSGLQFPNYSSELNVNALELDDSALYLCASSIQGLRETQYFGPGTRLLVL.

The chain carries TRBV2 and TRBJ2-3; 11 nucleotides align to TRBD2. This CDR3 is built from 13 residues. J lost 1 base, V lost 10 bases, and 1 base had no gene match. Germline assignment: CDR1 SNHLY and CDR2 FYNNEI. The DNA for the CDR3 is TGTGCCAAGGGACTAGCGGGCACAGATACGCAGTATTTT. Translating gives CAKGLAGTDTQYF.

The chain recombines TRBV25-1 with TRBJ1-6, with 9 nucleotides matching TRBD1. The trim removed 6 bases at V and 7 bases at J, leaving 10 bases unmatched. The CDR3 is made up of 16 amino acids. CDR1 is MGHDK, CDR2 SYGVNS, per germline. The CDR3 sequence is CASSPTLGQGNSPLHF. The CDR3 bases are TGTGCCAGCAGCCCAACTCTGGGACAGGGCAATTCACCCCTCCACTTT.

J is TRBJ2-1 and V is TRBV11-1; TRBD1 agrees at 9 bases. The CDR3 is made up of 16 amino acids. Germline CDR1 SGHAT, CDR2 FQDESV (reference sequence). Trimming took 0 bases from V and 3 from J; bases not matched to a gene: 3. CDR3 sequence reads: CASSLAGTGNYNEQFF. The CDR3 DNA reads TGTGCCAGCAGCTTAGCGGGGACAGGGAACTACAATGAGCAGTTCTTC. The whole variable domain, remainder taken from reference TRBV11-1 and TRBJ2-1, is EAEVAQSPRYKITEKSQAVAFWCDPISGHATLYWYRQILGQGPELLVQFQDESVVDDSQLPKDRFSAERLKGVDSTLKIQPAELGDSAMYLCASSLAGTGNYNEQFFGPGTRLTVL.

This chain connects TRBV6-6 to TRBJ2-3, with 9 bases aligning to TRBD2. The germline CDR1 and CDR2 sequences are MNHNY and SVGAGI (reference sequence). The CDR3 is 16 residues long. V was clipped by 0 bases and J by 4 bases; unmatched bases: 5. The CDR3 DNA sequence: TGTGCCAGCAGTTACTCGATTGCGGGGGGGTCAGATACGCAGTATTTT. It codes for CASSYSIAGGSDTQYF.

This chain joins TRBV28 and TRBJ2-5, with D possibly matching TRBD2 (6 bases). CDR1 is MDHEN and CDR2 is SYDVKM in the germline V gene. This CDR3 spans 14 amino acids. V lost 3 bases and J lost 5, with 13 bases in between. Here the CDR3 DNA reads TGTGCCAGCAGTTTCCCTGGAGGGCGGGAGACCCAGTACTTC. Translation: CASSFPGGRETQYF.

The rearrangement uses TRBV7-9 and TRBJ1-2; no clear D gene. V was trimmed by 1 base and J by 7 bases, leaving 10 bases between them. This CDR3 has 13 amino acids. Germline V gene data show CDR1 as SEHNR and CDR2 as FQNEAQ (reference sequence). This chain's CDR3 is CASSLEARLGYTF. CDR3 DNA sequence: TGTGCCAGCAGCTTAGAGGCGCGTCTTGGCTACACCTTC.

V is TRBV19 and J is TRBJ1-2; a possible D gene is TRBD1 (6 bases). The V gene lost 3 bases and the J gene lost 8 bases, with 37 bases spanning the gap. The CDR3 has 21 amino acids. CDR1 is LNHDA and CDR2 is SQIVND in the germline V gene (reference sequence). The CDR3 spells CASSIGLFYVRQAKSLGGYTF. The DNA of the CDR3 is TGTGCCAGTAGTATTGGGTTATTTTACGTGCGACAGGCTAAATCCCTCGGGGGCTACACCTTC.

This sequence joins TRBV18 and TRBJ2-5; no clear D gene. The CDR3 is 13 amino acids. Germline CDR1 reads KGHSH; CDR2 reads LQKENI. Trimming took 3 bases from V and 2 from J, leaving 7 bases between them. The CDR3 sequence: CASSPGPQETQYF. CDR3 DNA sequence: TGTGCCAGCTCACCCGGGCCTCAAGAGACCCAGTACTTC.

The chain carries TRBV9 and TRBJ2-2; 10 bases line up with TRBD2. CDR1 is SGDLS and CDR2 is YYNGEE in the germline V gene. V trimming: 4 bases; J trimming: 4 bases; junction bases outside the gene matches: 10. The CDR3 consists of 17 residues. In DNA, the CDR3 is TGTGCCAGCAGCCCCAGTGCAGCGGGGGGGCCCACCGGGGAGCTGTTTTTT. Its translation is CASSPSAAGGPTGELFF.

The chain has TRBV5-1 and TRBJ2-1, with 8 bases lining up with TRBD1. The CDR3 extends over 16 amino acids. The germline CDR1 and CDR2 sequences are SGHRS and YFSETQ. Losses at the gene ends were 5 bases for V and 4 bases for J; bases not matched to a gene: 11. This CDR3 is CASRPGTGTQYNEQFF. CDR3 in DNA: TGCGCCAGCAGGCCTGGGACAGGAACGCAATACAATGAGCAGTTCTTC.

V and J are TRBV27 and TRBJ1-2; D remains ambiguous. Germline V gene sequence: CDR1 MNHEY, CDR2 SMNVEV (reference sequence). This CDR3 contains 13 residues. The V end lost 8 bases, the J end lost 7 bases, and 17 bases lay between the germline ends. The CDR3 sequence: CASRGIGLGGYTF. The CDR3, as DNA: TGTGCCAGCCGCGGTATAGGTTTAGGTGGCTACACCTTC.

The rearrangement joins TRBV7-9 to TRBJ1-2, with no clear D. The V end lost 5 bases, the J end lost 3 bases, and 13 bases lay between the germline ends. The CDR3 runs to 14 residues. The V gene's germline CDR1 is SEHNR and CDR2 FQNEAQ (reference sequence). The CDR3 DNA follows: TGTGCCAGCAGCCCCGGAGGATCCTACTATGGCTACACCTTC. It translates to CASSPGGSYYGYTF. The complete variable domain, with remaining parts taken from reference TRBV7-9 and TRBJ1-2, reads DTGVSQNPRHKITKRGQNVTFRCDPISEHNRLYWYRQTLGQGPEFLTYFQNEAQLEKSRLLSDRFSAERPKGSFSTLEIQRTEQGDSAMYLCASSPGGSYYGYTFGSGTRLTVV.

The table lists this clone with a few counts. The chain combines TRBV11-1 with TRBJ2-7, with 10 bases fitting TRBD2. Germline V lookup: CDR1 SGHAT, CDR2 FQDESV (reference sequence). CDR3 size: 15 residues. V lost 5 bases and J lost 4; bases outside the gene matches: 8. The CDR3 DNA follows: TGTGCCAGCAGCCCTCTAGCGGGAGCGGATTACGAGCAGTACTTC. Translating it yields CASSPLAGADYEQYF.

This clone was seen only a few times. The J gene is TRBJ1-1, the V gene TRBV30, with D perhaps matching TRBD1 (5 bases). The germline V gene encodes CDR1 GTSNPN and CDR2 SVGIG (reference sequence). Between the trimmed V and J ends, which lost 2 bases and 6 bases, there was a span of 19 bases. The CDR3 totals 15 residues. CDR3 region: CAWSLAERVGAEAFF. The CDR3, as DNA: TGTGCCTGGAGTCTTGCCGAGCGAGTAGGGGCTGAAGCTTTCTTT.

This chain joins TRBV11-2 and TRBJ1-2; D remains unclear. The CDR3 consists of 12 residues. Germline V gene sequence: CDR1 SGHAT, CDR2 FQNNGV. The ends were cut back, 10 bases at V and 2 bases at J, with 11 bases in the middle. CDR3 sequence (DNA): TGTGCCACCACCGACGGGAACTATGGCTACACCTTC. Residues: CATTDGNYGYTF.

This clone has only a few counts. The chain employs TRBV19 and TRBJ2-1; a possible D gene is TRBD2 (5 bases). Germline V CDR1 and CDR2: LNHDA, SQIVND (reference sequence). The CDR3 loop spans 12 amino acids. Trimming pared 3 bases from V and 15 bases from J, leaving 15 bases between. This chain's CDR3 is CASSMGGSFRFF. The CDR3 region has the DNA TGTGCCAGTAGTATGGGCGGGTCCTTTAGGTTCTTC.

The genes are TRBV5-1 and TRBJ2-1, with 7 bases that match TRBD2. J was trimmed by 2 bases and V by 1 base; bases with no gene match: 9. Germline CDR1 SGHRS, CDR2 YFSETQ. The length of the CDR3 is 17 residues. The CDR3 loop is CASSLMGGSHPYNEQFF. DNA of the CDR3: TGCGCCAGCAGCTTGATGGGCGGGAGTCACCCCTACAATGAGCAGTTCTTC.